The clone carrying this T cell receptor (beta chain) showed up just a few times. As yet, its antigen is unknown. The data derive from a study of T cell responses to AZD1222 COVID-19 vaccine. This table comes from immunoSEQ multiplex PCR, and its TCRdb copy is limited to in-frame clones, with some not included. The data contain around 130,000 clones, 75% to 95% of them singletons. Study results and caveats: Within unmutated variant regions lay the reported targets of nearly half of spike-specific TCRs.

The sample in question was peripheral blood, obtained 28 days after the second dose of the MenACWY control vaccine. This receptor was obtained from an adult who received the MenACWY meningococcal vaccine as a control.

The CDR3 here is CASSGRVGYYGYTF. CDR3 bases: TGTGCCAGCAGCGGCAGGGTCGGTTACTATGGCTACACCTTC. This sequence joins TRBV7-2 and TRBJ1-2, with D perhaps TRBD1 (5 bases). The germline CDR1 and CDR2 sequences are SGHTA and FQGNSA. The CDR3 is 14 amino acids. V was clipped by 5 bases and J by 3 bases, with 13 bases between them.